One sample yielded the 29 T cell receptor beta chains listed below, sequenced in a study of T cell changes during pregnancy in multiple sclerosis. Only in-frame clones appear in the TCRdb table, and some are missing; sequencing was by immunoSEQ multiplex PCR. The repertoire consists of around 50,000 clones, with roughly 94% occurring once and the leading ten covering 0.47%. The sample in question was CD4+ T cells from peripheral blood mononuclear cells, obtained in the first trimester of pregnancy. These receptors came from a female donor with multiple sclerosis, enrolled in a pregnancy study.

The genes are TRBV27 and TRBJ1-6; D is perhaps TRBD1 (6 bases). The V end lost 3 bases, the J end lost 6 bases, and 12 bases lay between the germline ends. The CDR3 sequence is 15 residues long. Germline V CDR1 and CDR2: MNHEY, SMNVEV (reference sequence). This CDR3 reads CASSLVRGGNSPLHF. Here the CDR3 DNA reads TGTGCCAGCAGTTTGGTTAGAGGGGGTAATTCACCCCTCCACTTT.

The rearrangement links TRBV10-2 to TRBJ2-1, with 11 bases aligning to TRBD2. Germline CDR1 and CDR2: WSHSY and SAAADI. Trimming took 3 bases from V and 0 from J; bases not matched to a gene: 10. The CDR3 is 19 residues long. The CDR3 region is CASSDELAGADSSYNEQFF. CDR3 DNA sequence: TGCGCCAGCAGTGATGAACTAGCGGGGGCCGATAGCTCCTACAATGAGCAGTTCTTC.

This clone was detected only once. This chain links TRBV5-1 with TRBJ1-2, with 8 bases that match TRBD1. CDR1 is SGHRS, CDR2 YFSETQ, per germline. V was pared by 0 bases and J by 8 bases, with 6 bases of the junction left unmatched. The CDR3 loop spans 14 amino acids. As DNA, the CDR3 is TGCGCCAGCAGCTTGGGGGACAGGAAAGGGGGCTACACCTTC. As protein: CASSLGDRKGGYTF. The complete variable domain, with remaining parts taken from reference TRBV5-1 and TRBJ1-2, reads KAGVTQTPRYLIKTRGQQVTLSCSPISGHRSVSWYQQTPGQGLQFLFEYFSETQRNKGNFPGRFSGRQFSNSRSEMNVSTLELGDSALYLCASSLGDRKGGYTFGSGTRLTVV.

The V gene is TRBV6-5, the J gene TRBJ1-6; D possibly corresponds to TRBD1 (5 bases). Germline-derived CDR1 and CDR2 are MNHEY and SVGAGI. The V end lost 3 bases, the J end lost 7 bases, and 10 bases lay between the germline ends. CDR3 length equals 14 residues. The CDR3 nucleotides read TGTGCCAGCAGTTATCGTCAGGGAAATTCACCCCTCCACTTT. This codes for CASSYRQGNSPLHF.

The chain has TRBV7-2 and TRBJ2-4; D unclear. The CDR3 loop spans 16 amino acids. Germline values: CDR1 SGHTA, CDR2 FQGNSA. The V and J ends lost 2 bases and 2 bases respectively, with 13 bases between them. CDR3 bases: TGTGCCAGCAGCTTACCCGAGGATTTGTCCAAAAACATTCAGTACTTC. The encoded protein is CASSLPEDLSKNIQYF.

As regards this clone: At one end the junction does not follow the germline gene, possibly because of a read error. The J gene is TRBJ2-3, the V gene TRBV7-7, with D perhaps matching TRBD1 (6 bases). Germline assignment: CDR1 SSHAT and CDR2 FNYEAQ (reference sequence). The CDR3 runs 14 residues. The CDR3 is CASSLYEGADTQYF. In DNA form, the CDR3 reads TGTGCTAGCAGCCTCTATGAGGGGGCAGATACGCAGTATTTT.

J is TRBJ1-4 and V is TRBV6-1; perhaps TRBD1 as D (6 bases). Trimming left V 6 bases short and J 8 bases short, with 13 bases between. Germline loops: CDR1 MNHNS, CDR2 SASEGT. This CDR3 spans 13 amino acids. The DNA for the CDR3 is TGTGCCAGCAGGGGGGACACGGGAGAAAAACTGTTTTTT. Encoded protein: CASRGDTGEKLFF.

The rearrangement joins TRBV4-2 to TRBJ1-2; 7 bases are shared with TRBD1. This CDR3 spans 16 amino acids. V was clipped by 4 bases and J by 4 bases; unmatched bases: 12. Germline assignment: CDR1 LGHNA and CDR2 YNFKEQ. The CDR3 nucleotides are TGTGCCAGCAGCCCCACCCAGACAGGGACCTCCTATGGCTACACCTTC. It is translated as CASSPTQTGTSYGYTF.

This sequence joins TRBV10-3 and TRBJ2-2; D remains unclear. Trimming cost V 6 bases and J 1 base, with 15 bases left between them. Germline assignment: CDR1 ENHRY and CDR2 SYGVKD. The CDR3 has 16 amino acids. For the CDR3, the DNA is TGTGCCATCAGCGCTAACCCCCAAAAGAACACCGGGGAGCTGTTTTTT. Protein sequence: CAISANPQKNTGELFF.

This chain links TRBV7-8 with TRBJ2-7; D is perhaps TRBD2 (6 bases). Germline assignment: CDR1 SGHVS and CDR2 FQNEAQ. V lost 3 bases, J lost 2 bases, and 11 bases lay in between. This CDR3 spans 14 amino acids. The CDR3 sequence: CASSLRSGAYEQYF. CDR3 sequence (DNA): TGTGCCAGCAGCTTGAGATCGGGGGCCTACGAGCAGTACTTC.

This chain connects TRBV9 to TRBJ1-4, with a tentative D call TRBD1 (5 bases). Trimming stripped 4 bases from V and 3 bases from J, with 13 bases between. Germline values: CDR1 SGDLS, CDR2 YYNGEE. There are 15 residues in the CDR3. The CDR3 bases are TGTGCCAGCAGCTTCCACGGGGGTTCTAATGAAAAACTGTTTTTT. The encoded protein is CASSFHGGSNEKLFF.

The V gene is TRBV10-3, the J gene TRBJ1-1, with 9 positions matching TRBD1. The CDR3 is 15 residues long. V trimming: 2 bases; J trimming: 1 base; junction bases outside the gene matches: 2. Germline V CDR1 and CDR2: ENHRY, SYGVKD. CDR3 sequence: CAISEGDRANTEAFF. CDR3 DNA sequence: TGTGCCATCAGTGAGGGGGACAGGGCGAACACTGAAGCTTTCTTT.

The chain has TRBV11-2 and TRBJ2-3; 9 bases are a match to TRBD1. V lost 8 bases, J lost 2 bases, and 11 bases stayed unmatched. CDR1 and CDR2 (germline): SGHAT, FQNNGV. The CDR3 is 16 amino acids. This chain's CDR3 is CASRSFRDRDTDTQYF. The CDR3 DNA sequence: TGTGCCAGCCGCTCATTCCGGGACAGGGACACAGATACGCAGTATTTT. Full variable domain (missing parts from reference TRBV11-2 and TRBJ2-3): EAGVAQSPRYKIIEKRQSVAFWCNPISGHATLYWYQQILGQGPKLLIQFQNNGVVDDSQLPKDRFSAERLKGVDSTLKIQPAKLEDSAVYLCASRSFRDRDTDTQYFGPGTRLTVL.

The chain employs TRBV11-2 and TRBJ2-1; TRBD1 might be the D (6 bases). Trimming removed 1 base from V and 6 bases from J, with 13 bases in between. The CDR3 runs to 15 residues. The germline CDR1 and CDR2 sequences are SGHAT and FQNNGV. The CDR3 loop reads CASSLGRGYGNEQFF. The CDR3 bases are TGTGCCAGCAGCTTAGGCAGGGGCTACGGCAATGAGCAGTTCTTC.

The chain recombines TRBV5-1 with TRBJ1-1, with a possible D match to TRBD1 (5 bases). Looked up from germline, CDR1 is SGHRS and CDR2 is YFSETQ. V lost 2 bases to trimming and J lost 0 bases, with 23 bases between them. This CDR3 is built from 19 residues. CDR3: CASSFWGQRAGPMNTEAFF. The CDR3 coding sequence is TGCGCCAGCAGCTTTTGGGGCCAACGTGCAGGGCCCATGAACACTGAAGCTTTCTTT.

The gene calls are TRBV5-6 and TRBJ2-1; 8 nucleotides line up with TRBD1. CDR1 SGHDT and CDR2 YYEEEE come from the germline V gene. The CDR3 totals 16 residues. The V segment lost 3 bases and the J segment 0 bases; nucleotides outside the gene matches: 5. DNA for the CDR3: TGTGCCAGCAGCTCCACAGGGGGATCCTCCTACAATGAGCAGTTCTTC. It encodes CASSSTGGSSYNEQFF.

The rearrangement links TRBV2 to TRBJ1-5, with no clear D. Germline V lookup: CDR1 SNHLY, CDR2 FYNNEI. This CDR3 comprises 14 residues. V was shortened by 3 bases and J by 5 bases, with 11 bases between the two germline ends. CDR3 region: CASSDSSRDQPQHF. In DNA form, the CDR3 reads TGTGCCAGCAGTGATAGTTCCCGGGATCAGCCCCAGCATTTT.

This chain joins TRBV4-1 and TRBJ1-1; D uncertain. This CDR3 has 15 residues. From germline, CDR1 is MGHRA and CDR2 YSYEKL. V was trimmed by 4 bases and J by 5 bases, leaving 17 bases between them. The CDR3 bases are TGCGCCAGCAGCCGGGAGGACGGGTTGTTTACTGAAGCTTTCTTT. As protein: CASSREDGLFTEAFF.

This chain joins TRBV19 and TRBJ1-5; 7 bases are a match to TRBD1. With V trimmed by 7 bases and J by 5 bases, 8 bases remained unmatched. Germline V gene sequence: CDR1 LNHDA, CDR2 SQIVND (reference sequence). This CDR3 region has 14 residues. The DNA for the CDR3 is TGTGCCAGTACCGAGACAGGGAAGGATCAGCCCCAGCATTTT. Residues: CASTETGKDQPQHF. Together with reference TRBV19 and TRBJ1-5, the CDR3 gives the full variable domain: DGGITQSPKYLFRKEGQNVTLSCEQNLNHDAMYWYRQDPGQGLRLIYYSQIVNDFQKGDIAEGYSVSREKKESFPLTVTSAQKNPTAFYLCASTETGKDQPQHFGDGTRLSIL.

The gene calls are TRBV6-4 and TRBJ2-4, with TRBD1 identical over 7 bases. The germline V gene encodes CDR1 MRHNA and CDR2 SNTAGT. The CDR3 loop spans 13 amino acids. V gave up 4 bases and J gave up 7 bases; unmatched junction bases: 4. In nucleotides, the CDR3 is TGTGCCAGCAGTGTCGGCAGGGGGAACATTCAGTACTTC. It specifies CASSVGRGNIQYF.

This chain links TRBV29-1 with TRBJ2-5; maybe TRBD1 (5 bases). From germline, CDR1 is SQVTM and CDR2 ANQGSEA. The V gene lost 1 base and the J gene lost 5 bases, with 11 bases spanning the gap. The CDR3 totals 13 residues. The CDR3 DNA sequence: TGCAGCGTTGAAGGCAGGAAGGGGGAGACCCAGTACTTC. Encoded protein: CSVEGRKGETQYF.

The V call is TRBV10-2, the J call TRBJ1-5, with a weak D call TRBD1 (5 bases). Trimming took off 10 bases at V and 0 bases at J, with 13 bases between the two ends. The CDR3 consists of 14 residues. From germline, CDR1 is WSHSY and CDR2 SAAADI. CDR3 sequence (DNA): TGCGCCACCAGGACAAGGAATAGCAATCAGCCCCAGCATTTT. This translates into CATRTRNSNQPQHF.

As to this clone: The sample holds other DNA sequences that translate to the same CDR3. This sequence joins TRBV11-3 and TRBJ2-7; weak D call: TRBD2 (7 bases). This CDR3 comprises 15 residues. Germline V CDR1 and CDR2: SGHNT, YENEEA. V lost 5 bases and J lost 0, with 14 bases in between. In DNA, the CDR3 is TGTGCCAGCAGCCTAGGGGGGGGATTCTCCTACGAGCAGTACTTC. It is translated as CASSLGGGFSYEQYF. Filled out from reference TRBV11-3 and TRBJ2-7, the complete variable domain reads EAGVVQSPRYKIIEKKQPVAFWCNPISGHNTLYWYLQNLGQGPELLIRYENEEAVDDSQLPKDRFSAERLKGVDSTLKIQPAELGDSAVYLCASSLGGGFSYEQYFGPGTRLTVT.

The genes are TRBV18 and TRBJ1-6; D gene unclear. The germline CDR1 and CDR2 sequences are KGHSH and LQKENI. There are 14 residues in the CDR3. V lost 3 bases, J lost 8 bases, and 11 bases lay in between. CDR3: CASSPVSLDSPLHF. DNA for the CDR3: TGTGCCAGCTCACCGGTGAGCTTGGATTCACCCCTCCACTTT.

Comments on this clone: The junction and the germline gene differ at one end; a read error may be behind it. The chain joins TRBV7-7 to TRBJ2-5; perhaps TRBD1 as D (6 bases). The CDR3 is 13 residues long. Germline V lookup: CDR1 SSHAT, CDR2 FNYEAQ (reference sequence). The CDR3 protein is CASSSNRAETQYF. The CDR3 DNA follows: TGTGCTAGCAGCTCCAACAGGGCAGAGACCCAGTACTTC.

This clone occurred once. The genes are TRBV5-1 and TRBJ1-1; 8 bases match TRBD1. The CDR3 sequence is 14 residues long. The V gene end was trimmed by 4 bases and the J gene end by 8 bases; junction bases not matched to a gene: 10. Looked up from germline, CDR1 is SGHRS and CDR2 is YFSETQ. CDR3 coding DNA: TGCGCCAGCAGCCCCGGACAGGGTCCAACCGAAGCTTTCTTT. It codes for CASSPGQGPTEAFF. Supplemented by reference TRBV5-1 and TRBJ1-1, the full variable domain reads KAGVTQTPRYLIKTRGQQVTLSCSPISGHRSVSWYQQTPGQGLQFLFEYFSETQRNKGNFPGRFSGRQFSNSRSEMNVSTLELGDSALYLCASSPGQGPTEAFFGQGTRLTVV.

This chain connects TRBV27 to TRBJ2-7, with a possible D match to TRBD1 (6 bases). Trimming took 3 bases from V and 1 from J, leaving 10 bases between them. Per germline, CDR1 MNHEY and CDR2 SMNVEV (reference sequence). The CDR3 extends over 14 amino acids. The DNA for the CDR3 is TGTGCCAGCAGTTTTTCTCAGGGGTCCTACGAGCAGTACTTC. Encoded protein: CASSFSQGSYEQYF.

A single count supports this clone. The gene calls are TRBV5-5 and TRBJ1-1; TRBD1 might be the D (6 bases). The CDR3 length is 14 residues. CDR1 is SGHKS and CDR2 is YYEKEE in the germline V gene (reference sequence). V gave up 1 base and J gave up 2 bases, with 9 bases separating them. Here the CDR3 DNA reads TGTGCCAGCAGCTTGTCCAGGGGCAACACTGAAGCTTTCTTT. Translated: CASSLSRGNTEAFF. The variable domain in full, completed from reference TRBV5-5 and TRBJ1-1, reads DAGVTQSPTHLIKTRGQQVTLRCSPISGHKSVSWYQQVLGQGPQFIFQYYEKEERGRGNFPDRFSARQFPNYSSELNVNALLLGDSALYLCASSLSRGNTEAFFGQGTRLTVV.

The chain uses TRBV7-2 and TRBJ2-3, with no clear D. CDR3 size: 11 residues. V was clipped by 5 bases and J by 10 bases, with 10 bases between them. CDR1 is SGHTA and CDR2 is FQGNSA in the germline V gene. The CDR3 region is CASSGPLAQYF. CDR3 bases: TGTGCCAGCAGCGGGCCCTTGGCGCAGTATTTT.